The 29 T cell receptor beta chains presented below share a single source sample, sequenced in a study of blood T cell repertoires in COVID-19. Assay: immunoSEQ multiplex PCR; the TCRdb copy retains only in-frame clones and omits some. The sample records 400,000 to 500,000 clones, approximately 91% being singletons. Sample: PBMCs or T cells enriched from blood (not recorded which). The source of these receptors is a woman between 18 and 29 years old who had been exposed to COVID-19.

The genes are TRBV3-1 (or the pseudogene TRBV3-2) and TRBJ2-5; 9 nucleotides line up with TRBD1. CDR1 is LGHDT and CDR2 is YNNKEL in the germline V gene (reference sequence). The CDR3 covers 16 residues. Trimming at V came to 4 bases and at J to 7 bases, leaving 13 bases not matched to a gene. The CDR3 coding sequence is TGTGCCAGCAGCCCACCGGGACAGGGTAGTGTAGCGACCCAGTACTTC. Amino acid sequence: CASSPPGQGSVATQYF.

The CDR3 loop reads CASSAGQVGQPQHF. The CDR3 DNA reads as TGCGCCAGCAGCGCGGGACAGGTCGGGCAGCCCCAGCATTTT. The chain has TRBV4-1 and TRBJ1-5, with TRBD1 identical over 8 bases. The CDR3 loop spans 14 amino acids. From germline, CDR1 is MGHRA and CDR2 YSYEKL. Trimming cost V 5 bases and J 7 bases; bases outside gene matches: 7.

The V gene is TRBV5-4, the J gene TRBJ2-6; D is possibly TRBD1 (6 bases). CDR1 is SGHNT, CDR2 YYREEE, per germline (reference sequence). The CDR3 is 18 residues long. Trimming left V 4 bases short and J 1 base short, with 18 bases between. CDR3 amino acids: CASSAITGTPSGANVLTF. For the CDR3, the DNA is TGTGCCAGCAGCGCGATCACCGGGACACCGTCTGGGGCCAACGTCCTGACTTTC.

This chain's CDR3 is CASSLSGGTDTQYF. The DNA for the CDR3 is TGTGCCAGCAGTTTATCGGGGGGGACAGATACGCAGTATTTT. The V and J genes are TRBV28 and TRBJ2-3, with TRBD2 matching 8 bases. With V trimmed by 1 base and J by 3 bases, 0 bases remained unmatched. This CDR3 spans 14 amino acids. Looked up from germline, CDR1 is MDHEN and CDR2 is SYDVKM.

The chain uses TRBV10-2 and TRBJ1-1; D is possibly TRBD1 (6 bases). Germline loops: CDR1 WSHSY, CDR2 SAAADI. V lost 0 bases to trimming and J lost 8 bases, with 7 bases between them. This CDR3 spans 12 amino acids. CDR3 bases: TGCGCCAGCAGTGAGTCGAGGGGGGAAGCTTTCTTT. Protein product: CASSESRGEAFF.

In nucleotides, the CDR3 is TGTGCCAGCAGCCAAGTAAGCGCGGACTGGTGGCAGAGCGGTTCACCCCTCCACTTT. Protein: CASSQVSADWWQSGSPLHF. The chain uses TRBV14 and TRBJ1-6; D uncertain. V was clipped by 1 base and J by 9 bases, with 25 bases between them. Germline CDR1 is SGHDN and CDR2 is FVKESK. This CDR3 region has 19 residues.

The chain is built from TRBV18 and TRBJ2-1; possible D gene TRBD1, 6 bases. In germline, CDR1 is KGHSH, CDR2 LQKENI. Deletions cut 2 bases from V and 9 bases from J, with 11 bases between. CDR3 length equals 13 residues. Here the CDR3 reads CASSPRSRGEQFF. In DNA, the CDR3 is TGTGCCAGCTCACCAAGGAGCAGGGGTGAGCAGTTCTTC.

V gene TRBV19 combines with J gene TRBJ1-5; a possible D gene is TRBD1 (5 bases). Germline V CDR1 and CDR2: LNHDA, SQIVND (reference sequence). V lost 6 bases to trimming and J lost 0 bases, with 12 bases between them. The CDR3 has 15 residues. The CDR3: CASRGGGDSNQPQHF. The CDR3 DNA reads TGTGCCAGTAGGGGAGGAGGGGATAGCAATCAGCCCCAGCATTTT.

Only one count was recorded for this clone. V and J are TRBV13 and TRBJ1-2; a possible D gene is TRBD1 (5 bases). CDR1 PRHDT and CDR2 FYEKMQ come from the germline V gene (reference sequence). This CDR3 has 14 amino acids. Trimming removed 5 bases from V and 2 bases from J, with 12 bases in between. The CDR3 here is CASSHTGVNYGYTF. CDR3 in DNA: TGTGCCAGCAGCCATACGGGGGTGAACTATGGCTACACCTTC. Filled out from reference TRBV13 and TRBJ1-2, the complete variable domain reads AAGVIQSPRHLIKEKRETATLKCYPIPRHDTVYWYQQGPGQDPQFLISFYEKMQSDKGSIPDRFSAQQFSDYHSELNMSSLELGDSALYFCASSHTGVNYGYTFGSGTRLTVV.

In regard to this clone: A much larger clone lies one base from this, so it may be a read error. This chain connects TRBV7-8 to TRBJ2-7, with TRBD2 identical over 13 bases. Germline assignment: CDR1 SGHVS and CDR2 FQNEAQ. The junction had 2 bases not matched to a gene; V was cut back by 5 bases and J by 4 bases. This CDR3 comprises 14 residues. In DNA form, the CDR3 reads TGTGCCAGCAGCCCGACTAGCGGGAGGTACGAGCAGTACTTC. It translates to CASSPTSGRYEQYF.

The chain couples TRBV28 to TRBJ1-6; 9 nucleotides align to TRBD1. The CDR3 sequence is 16 residues long. CDR1 and CDR2 from the germline V gene are MDHEN and SYDVKM. The V and J ends lost 6 bases and 2 bases, in that order; junction bases with no gene match: 5. The CDR3 here is CASSWDREAYNSPLHF. CDR3 bases: TGTGCCAGCAGCTGGGACAGGGAAGCCTATAATTCACCCCTCCACTTT. Looking up the rest from reference TRBV28 and TRBJ1-6 gives the full variable domain: DVKVTQSSRYLVKRTGEKVFLECVQDMDHENMFWYRQDPGLGLRLIYFSYDVKMKEKGDIPEGYSVSREKKERFSLILESASTNQTSMYLCASSWDREAYNSPLHFGNGTRLTVT.

CDR3 sequence reads: CSASTGGYGYTF. CDR3 in DNA: TGCAGTGCTAGTACAGGGGGCTATGGCTACACCTTC. This chain joins TRBV20-1 and TRBJ1-2, with 8 positions matching TRBD1. V gave up 3 bases and J gave up 4 bases; unmatched junction bases: 1. Germline V CDR1 and CDR2: DFQATT, SNEGSKA (reference sequence). This CDR3 region has 12 residues.

The chain carries TRBV7-6 and TRBJ1-6; D unclear. Germline V gene data show CDR1 as SGHVS and CDR2 as FNYEAQ. The CDR3 totals 12 residues. V was cut by 6 bases and J by 7 bases, with 7 bases left in between. In DNA form, the CDR3 reads TGTGCCAGCAGTTTACAGAATTCACCCCTCCACTTT. The encoded protein is CASSLQNSPLHF.

This chain uses TRBV27 with TRBJ2-7, with a weak D call TRBD2 (6 bases). The CDR3 length is 15 residues. Germline V CDR1 and CDR2: MNHEY, SMNVEV (reference sequence). The ends were cut back, 1 base at V and 2 bases at J, with 12 bases in the middle. Written as DNA, the CDR3 is TGTGCCAGCAGTTTATTTGCGGGGATAACCTACGAGCAGTACTTC. This encodes CASSLFAGITYEQYF.

The chain uses TRBV13 and TRBJ1-3, with TRBD1 matching over 10 bases. Germline loops: CDR1 PRHDT, CDR2 FYEKMQ (reference sequence). The CDR3 covers 15 residues. The junction had 6 bases not matched to a gene; V was cut back by 7 bases and J by 3 bases. The DNA for the CDR3 is TGTGCCAGCACGGGACAGGGGAGTAGTGGAAACACCATATATTTT. It yields the protein CASTGQGSSGNTIYF.

The chain combines TRBV28 with TRBJ2-3; 11 bases are shared with TRBD2. The CDR3 is 15 amino acids. Per germline, CDR1 MDHEN and CDR2 SYDVKM. V lost 6 bases to trimming and J lost 2 bases; unmatched junction nucleotides: 4. DNA of the CDR3: TGTGCCAGCAGCCCACTAGCGGGAGACACAGATACGCAGTATTTT. Amino acid sequence: CASSPLAGDTDTQYF. Combining the CDR3 with reference TRBV28 and TRBJ2-3 gives the whole variable domain DVKVTQSSRYLVKRTGEKVFLECVQDMDHENMFWYRQDPGLGLRLIYFSYDVKMKEKGDIPEGYSVSREKKERFSLILESASTNQTSMYLCASSPLAGDTDTQYFGPGTRLTVL.

With respect to this clone: The sample holds other DNA sequences that translate to the same CDR3. The V call is TRBV30, the J call TRBJ2-7; D may be TRBD2 (5 bases). The CDR3 extends over 12 amino acids. CDR1 is GTSNPN and CDR2 is SVGIG in the germline V gene (reference sequence). V dropped 0 bases and J dropped 4 bases, with 7 bases sitting between them. The CDR3 coding sequence is TGTGCCTGGAGTGTTTCGGGGTACGAGCAGTACTTC. Translating it yields CAWSVSGYEQYF.

The V call is TRBV6-1, the J call TRBJ1-2; weak D call: TRBD1 (5 bases). The CDR3 runs 13 residues. Trimming pared 3 bases from V and 8 bases from J, leaving 13 bases between. Germline V gene sequence: CDR1 MNHNS, CDR2 SASEGT. This CDR3 is CASSDQGKRGYTF. CDR3 coding DNA: TGTGCCAGCAGTGATCAGGGAAAGAGAGGCTACACCTTC.

V usage is TRBV6-2 or TRBV6-3 and J usage is TRBJ2-1; D might be TRBD1 (5 bases). V lost 0 bases and J lost 0, with 12 bases in between. Germline V gene data show CDR1 as MNHEY and CDR2 as SVGEGT. The CDR3 length is 17 residues. Here the CDR3 DNA reads TGTGCCAGCAGTTACTCGAAGTCAGGGATCTCCTACAATGAGCAGTTCTTC. It yields the protein CASSYSKSGISYNEQFF.

This rearrangement joins TRBV5-1 to TRBJ1-4; TRBD1 might be the D (5 bases). Germline CDR1 reads SGHRS; CDR2 reads YFSETQ. The length of the CDR3 is 14 residues. The V and J ends lost 4 bases and 5 bases respectively, with 12 bases between them. This CDR3 reads CASSTGRGNEKLFF. CDR3 nucleotide sequence: TGCGCCAGCAGCACCGGACGGGGGAATGAAAAACTGTTTTTT.

The chain links TRBV12-3 or TRBV12-4 to TRBJ1-1; no reliable D call. The CDR3 totals 13 residues. V was shortened by 7 bases and J by 0 bases, with 9 bases between the two germline ends. CDR3 residues: CASNWEMNTEAFF. In DNA form, the CDR3 reads TGTGCCAGCAACTGGGAGATGAACACTGAAGCTTTCTTT.

This chain links TRBV6-4 with TRBJ2-6; D perhaps matches TRBD2 (6 bases). V was clipped by 8 bases and J by 0 bases, with 17 bases between them. The CDR3 is made up of 17 amino acids. Per germline, CDR1 MRHNA and CDR2 SNTAGT. Written as DNA, the CDR3 is TGTGCCAGCGGGTGGGGGACTGGGGACTCTGGGGCCAACGTCCTGACTTTC. Encoded protein: CASGWGTGDSGANVLTF.

This clone was detected only a few times. The chain has TRBV6-5 and TRBJ1-6; TRBD1 is a possible D gene (5 bases). V was cut by 8 bases and J by 14 bases, with 13 bases left in between. The CDR3 is made up of 11 amino acids. CDR1 and CDR2 (germline): MNHEY, SVGAGI. CDR3 in amino acids: CASWGGGTLHF. CDR3 nucleotide sequence: TGTGCCAGCTGGGGTGGGGGGACCCTCCACTTT.

This sequence joins TRBV20-1 and TRBJ1-5; no firm D call. V was clipped by 5 bases and J by 7 bases, with 9 bases between them. Germline CDR1 and CDR2: DFQATT and SNEGSKA (reference sequence). The CDR3 length is 11 residues. The CDR3 sequence is CSAGALQPQHF. For the CDR3, the DNA is TGCAGTGCTGGAGCGTTGCAGCCCCAGCATTTT.

The rearrangement links TRBV6-5 to TRBJ2-1; 9 bases line up with TRBD1. This CDR3 is 16 amino acids long. CDR1 and CDR2 from the germline V gene are MNHEY and SVGAGI. J gave up 7 bases and V 2 bases, and 9 bases lay outside the gene matches. The CDR3 region has the DNA TGTGCCAGCAGTTACGTCTGGGGGACAGGGATGAATGAGCAGTTCTTC. Encoded protein: CASSYVWGTGMNEQFF.

The chain carries TRBV6-5 and TRBJ2-5, with 8 bases identical to TRBD2. Germline trimming cut 2 bases from V and 6 bases from J; bases unmatched to any gene: 11. There are 16 residues in the CDR3. Germline loops: CDR1 MNHEY, CDR2 SVGAGI. Here the CDR3 DNA reads TGTGCCAGCAGTTACGCAAGGACTAGCACGTCAAAGACCCAGTACTTC. It is translated as CASSYARTSTSKTQYF.

This chain joins TRBV19 and TRBJ1-2, with 8 bases matching TRBD1. Germline V CDR1 and CDR2: LNHDA, SQIVND (reference sequence). Trimming at V came to 3 bases and at J to 8 bases, leaving 11 bases not matched to a gene. The CDR3 has 15 residues. For the CDR3, the DNA is TGTGCCAGTAGTATCGGAATGCAGGGGGCTTGGGGCTACACCTTC. Translated: CASSIGMQGAWGYTF.

The genes are TRBV15 and TRBJ2-7; weak D call: TRBD2 (6 bases). The CDR3 is 15 amino acids. CDR1 LNHNV and CDR2 YYDKDF come from the germline V gene (reference sequence). Trimming removed 5 bases at V and 0 bases at J, with 14 bases between. The CDR3 spells CATSHGGDRSYEQYF. The CDR3 DNA follows: TGTGCCACCAGCCATGGCGGGGATCGCTCCTACGAGCAGTACTTC.

J is TRBJ2-4 and V is TRBV19; tentatively, D is TRBD2 (5 bases). This CDR3 spans 13 amino acids. The germline gives CDR1 LNHDA, CDR2 SQIVND (reference sequence). The ends were cut back, 5 bases at V and 6 bases at J, with 11 bases in the middle. The CDR3 region has the DNA TGTGCCAGTAGTGAAGGCCGGGGAAACATTCAGTACTTC. Translation gives CASSEGRGNIQYF.